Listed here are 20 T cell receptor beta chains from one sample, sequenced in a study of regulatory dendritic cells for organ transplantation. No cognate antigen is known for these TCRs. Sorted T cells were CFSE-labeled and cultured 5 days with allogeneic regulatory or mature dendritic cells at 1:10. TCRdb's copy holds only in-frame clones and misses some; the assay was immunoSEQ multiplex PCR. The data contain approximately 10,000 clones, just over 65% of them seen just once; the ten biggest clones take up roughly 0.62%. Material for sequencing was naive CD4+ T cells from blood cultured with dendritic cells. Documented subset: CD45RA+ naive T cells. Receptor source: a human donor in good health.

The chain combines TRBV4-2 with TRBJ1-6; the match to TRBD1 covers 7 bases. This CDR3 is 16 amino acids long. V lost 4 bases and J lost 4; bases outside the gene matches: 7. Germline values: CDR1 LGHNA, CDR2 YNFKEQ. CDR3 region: CASSRTGQVYNSPLHF. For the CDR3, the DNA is TGTGCCAGCAGCCGAACCGGACAGGTTTATAATTCACCCCTCCACTTT.

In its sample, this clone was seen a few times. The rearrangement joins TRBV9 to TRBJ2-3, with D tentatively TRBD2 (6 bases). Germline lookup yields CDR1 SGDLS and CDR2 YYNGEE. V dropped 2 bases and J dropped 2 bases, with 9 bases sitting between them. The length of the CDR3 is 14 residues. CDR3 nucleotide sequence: TGTGCCAGCAGCGTTGGACTAAACACAGATACGCAGTATTTT. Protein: CASSVGLNTDTQYF.

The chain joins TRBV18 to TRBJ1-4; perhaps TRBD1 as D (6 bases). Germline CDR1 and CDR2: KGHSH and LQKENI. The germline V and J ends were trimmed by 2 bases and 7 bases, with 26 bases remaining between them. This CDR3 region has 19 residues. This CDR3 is CASSPTAGRGIKEREKLFF. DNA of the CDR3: TGTGCCAGCTCACCAACTGCCGGGAGGGGGATTAAGGAACGTGAAAAACTGTTTTTT.

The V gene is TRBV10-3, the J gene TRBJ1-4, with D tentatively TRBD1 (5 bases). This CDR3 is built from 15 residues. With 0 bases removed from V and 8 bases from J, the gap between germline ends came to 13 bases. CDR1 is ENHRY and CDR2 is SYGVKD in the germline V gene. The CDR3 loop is CAISESRSGWEKLFF. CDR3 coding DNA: TGTGCCATCAGTGAGTCGAGGTCAGGGTGGGAAAAACTGTTTTTT.

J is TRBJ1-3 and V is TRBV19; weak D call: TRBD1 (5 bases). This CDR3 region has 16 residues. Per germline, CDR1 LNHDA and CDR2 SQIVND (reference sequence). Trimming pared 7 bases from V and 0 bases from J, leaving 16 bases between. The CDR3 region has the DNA TGTGCCAGTACCTACTTACAGACAGCCTCTGGAAACACCATATATTTT. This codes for CASTYLQTASGNTIYF.

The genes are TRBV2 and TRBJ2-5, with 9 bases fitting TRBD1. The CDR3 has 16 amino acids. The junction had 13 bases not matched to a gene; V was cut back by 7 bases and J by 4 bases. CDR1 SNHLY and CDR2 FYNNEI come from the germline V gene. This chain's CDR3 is CASKRLPGQGGETQYF. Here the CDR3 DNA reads TGTGCCAGCAAGAGATTACCGGGACAGGGAGGAGAGACCCAGTACTTC.

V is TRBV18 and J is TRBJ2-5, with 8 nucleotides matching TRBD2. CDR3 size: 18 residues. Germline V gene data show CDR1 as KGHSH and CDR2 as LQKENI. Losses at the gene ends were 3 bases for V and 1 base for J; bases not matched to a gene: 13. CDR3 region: CASSPGTFAGGRQETQYF. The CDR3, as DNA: TGTGCCAGCTCACCCGGGACTTTCGCGGGGGGCCGCCAAGAGACCCAGTACTTC.

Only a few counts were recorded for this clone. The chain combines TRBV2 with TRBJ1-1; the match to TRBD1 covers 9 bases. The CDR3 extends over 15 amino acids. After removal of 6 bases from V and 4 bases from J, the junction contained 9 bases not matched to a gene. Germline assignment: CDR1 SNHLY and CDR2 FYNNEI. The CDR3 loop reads CASSLGQGGITEAFF. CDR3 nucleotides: TGTGCCAGCAGCCTGGGACAGGGAGGGATCACTGAAGCTTTCTTT.

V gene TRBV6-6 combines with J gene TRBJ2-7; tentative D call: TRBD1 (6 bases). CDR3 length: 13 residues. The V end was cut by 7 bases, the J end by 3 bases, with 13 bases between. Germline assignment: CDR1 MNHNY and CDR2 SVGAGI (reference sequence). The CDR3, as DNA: TGTGCCAGCACCCAGGACAGTTACTACGAGCAGTACTTC. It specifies CASTQDSYYEQYF.

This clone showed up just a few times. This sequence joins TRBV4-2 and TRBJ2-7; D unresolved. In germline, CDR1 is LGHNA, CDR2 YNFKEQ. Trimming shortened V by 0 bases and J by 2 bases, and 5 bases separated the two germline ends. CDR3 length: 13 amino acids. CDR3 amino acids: CASSQDSTYEQYF. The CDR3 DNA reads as TGTGCCAGCAGCCAAGACAGTACCTACGAGCAGTACTTC.

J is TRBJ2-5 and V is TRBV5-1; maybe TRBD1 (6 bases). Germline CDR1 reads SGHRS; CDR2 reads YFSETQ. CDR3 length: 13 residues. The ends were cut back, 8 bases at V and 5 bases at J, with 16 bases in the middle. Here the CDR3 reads CASREQGGETQYF. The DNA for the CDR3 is TGCGCCAGTAGAGAACAGGGCGGCGAGACCCAGTACTTC.

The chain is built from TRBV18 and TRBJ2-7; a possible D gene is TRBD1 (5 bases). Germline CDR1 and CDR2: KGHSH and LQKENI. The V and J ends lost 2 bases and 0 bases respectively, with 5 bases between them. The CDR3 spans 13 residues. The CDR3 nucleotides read TGTGCCAGCTCACCAACAGGCTCCTACGAGCAGTACTTC. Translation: CASSPTGSYEQYF.

The CDR3 DNA reads TGTGCTAGTGGTTTGCAGGGGGTGAACACTGAAGCTTTCTTT. Translation gives CASGLQGVNTEAFF. J is TRBJ1-1 and V is TRBV12-5, with 7 bases aligning to TRBD1. The CDR3 covers 14 residues. J was trimmed by 0 bases and V by 2 bases; bases with no gene match: 0. Per the germline V gene, CDR1 is LGHNT and CDR2 is FRNRAP.

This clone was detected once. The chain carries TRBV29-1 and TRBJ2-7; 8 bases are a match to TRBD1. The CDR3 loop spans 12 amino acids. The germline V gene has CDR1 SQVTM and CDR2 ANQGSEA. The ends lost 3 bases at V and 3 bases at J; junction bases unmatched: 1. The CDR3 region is CSVEGQDYEQYF. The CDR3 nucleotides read TGCAGCGTTGAGGGACAGGACTACGAGCAGTACTTC.

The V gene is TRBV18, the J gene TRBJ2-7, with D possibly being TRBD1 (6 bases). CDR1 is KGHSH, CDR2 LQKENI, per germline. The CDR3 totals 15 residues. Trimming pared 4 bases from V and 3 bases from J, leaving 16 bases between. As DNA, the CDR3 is TGTGCCAGCTCACTAGGACAGAATATAAACTACGAGCAGTACTTC. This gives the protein CASSLGQNINYEQYF.

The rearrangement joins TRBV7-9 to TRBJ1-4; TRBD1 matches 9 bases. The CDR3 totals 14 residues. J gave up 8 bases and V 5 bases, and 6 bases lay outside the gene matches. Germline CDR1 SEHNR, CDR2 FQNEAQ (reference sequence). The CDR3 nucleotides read TGTGCCAGCAGCCCGGGACAGGGACGGGAAAAACTGTTTTTT. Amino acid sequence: CASSPGQGREKLFF.

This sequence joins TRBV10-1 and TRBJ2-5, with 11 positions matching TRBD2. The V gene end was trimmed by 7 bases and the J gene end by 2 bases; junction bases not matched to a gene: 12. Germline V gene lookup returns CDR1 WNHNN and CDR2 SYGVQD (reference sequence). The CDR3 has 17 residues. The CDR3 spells CASKGPRLAGWQETQYF. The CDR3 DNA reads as TGCGCCAGCAAGGGGCCCCGACTAGCGGGGTGGCAAGAGACCCAGTACTTC.

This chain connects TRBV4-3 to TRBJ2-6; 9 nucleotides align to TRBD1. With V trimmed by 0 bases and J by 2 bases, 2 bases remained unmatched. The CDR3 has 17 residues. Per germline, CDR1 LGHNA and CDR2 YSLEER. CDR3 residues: CASSQEGDRAGANVLTF. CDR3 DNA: TGCGCCAGCAGCCAAGAAGGGGACAGGGCTGGGGCCAACGTCCTGACTTTC.

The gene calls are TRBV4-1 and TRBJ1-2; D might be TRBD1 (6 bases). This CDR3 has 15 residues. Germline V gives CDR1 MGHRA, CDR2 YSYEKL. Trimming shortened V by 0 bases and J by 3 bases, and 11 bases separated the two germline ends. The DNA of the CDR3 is TGCGCCAGCAGCCAAGATGCCAGGGGAGACTATGGCTACACCTTC. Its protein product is CASSQDARGDYGYTF.

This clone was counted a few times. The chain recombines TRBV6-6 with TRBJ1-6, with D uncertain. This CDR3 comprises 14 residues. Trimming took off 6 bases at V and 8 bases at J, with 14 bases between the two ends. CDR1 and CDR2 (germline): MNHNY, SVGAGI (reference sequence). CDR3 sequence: CASSSMGGDSPLHF. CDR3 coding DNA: TGTGCCAGCAGCTCTATGGGAGGTGATTCACCCCTCCACTTT.